This T cell receptor beta chain was documented in a study of T cell responses to AZD1222 COVID-19 vaccine. Overall study: Both about-4-week and about-12-week second-dose recipients were combined.

Study-wide results and limits: White British people made up most donors, females outnumbered males, and clonal diversity was possibly underestimated.

Clones were read by immunoSEQ multiplex PCR, and TCRdb kept only the in-frame ones, dropping some. The sample contains 100,000 to 150,000 clones, 88% of which appear only once. For this clone: Its antigen remains unidentified.

Germline loops: CDR1 MGHDK, CDR2 SYGVNS. The CDR3 sequence is 13 residues long. V lost 8 bases and J lost 2, with 13 bases in between. V and J are TRBV25-1 and TRBJ2-7; D possibly matches TRBD1 or TRBD2 (6 bases each). The input for sequencing was peripheral blood, taken on day 0 of AZD1222 vaccination. The receptor was isolated from an adult in good health. CDR3: CASGGRAPYEQYF. Written as DNA, the CDR3 is TGTGCCAGCGGGGGGCGGGCCCCCTACGAGCAGTACTTC.